This entry describes one T cell receptor (beta chain). What it binds is unknown. PCR amplification relied on 60 Vbeta primers (plus 13 Jbeta primers). Method: immunoSEQ multiplex PCR; TCRdb's copy keeps in-frame clones and lacks some. The sample holds fewer than 250,000 clones, around 81% seen once. Healthy bone marrow donors made up the donor group. These data are taken from a study of cytomegalovirus exposure and HLA in healthy donors. Study-wide results and limits: The classifier was said to identify cytomegalovirus status with high specificity and sensitivity.

The source is a woman between 45 and 65 years old in good health and CMV-seropositive. Sample: PBMCs.

The CDR3 nucleotides read TGTGCCAGCAGTTACTCGGGTACGGGTACCCCCTACGAGCAGTACTTC. Protein: CASSYSGTGTPYEQYF. The V gene is TRBV6-5, the J gene TRBJ2-7; D not certain. Germline lookup yields CDR1 MNHEY and CDR2 SVGAGI. The V end lost 0 bases, the J end lost 2 bases, and 14 bases lay between the germline ends. The CDR3 is 16 residues long.